The 32 T cell receptor beta chains in this list originate from one sample, sequenced in a study of T cell repertoires in cytomegalovirus infection. These receptors have no identified antigens. TCRdb fed the reads into MiXCR, producing one record per CDR3 protein. Here the sample spans around 100,000 distinct CDR3 sequences, about 9.4% being singletons. The sample comprised PBMCs, sequenced either directly or after in vitro stimulation (not recorded which). The receptors come from a human donor in good health (CMV status not recorded). Some clones in this sample may be carry-over from other donors' samples.

The rearrangement links TRBV20-1 to TRBJ2-1, with 9 positions matching TRBD2. Unmatched junction bases numbered 10, after V lost 5 bases and J lost 5 bases. The germline gives CDR1 DFQATT, CDR2 SNEGSKA (reference sequence). This CDR3 spans 15 amino acids. CDR3 loop: CSAHIGAGGNNEQFF. In nucleotides, the CDR3 is TGCAGTGCTCATATTGGAGCGGGGGGTAACAATGAGCAGTTCTTC.

In its sample, this clonotype was seen many times. The J gene is TRBJ2-5, the V gene TRBV6-5; D might be TRBD1 or TRBD2, each matching 5 bases. The CDR3 has 17 amino acids. Germline assignment: CDR1 MNHEY and CDR2 SVGAGI. Between the trimmed V and J ends, which lost 0 bases and 7 bases, there was a span of 21 bases. The CDR3 DNA reads as TGTGCCAGCAGTTACTCCGGGGTGGGACGCGGCCTTGCGACCCAGTACTTC. This encodes CASSYSGVGRGLATQYF.

A few counts support this clonotype. The chain joins TRBV4-1 to TRBJ2-3; 8 bases agree with TRBD2. J was trimmed by 4 bases and V by 0 bases; bases with no gene match: 9. Per germline, CDR1 MGHRA and CDR2 YSYEKL. This CDR3 is built from 17 residues. The CDR3 protein is CASSQDPSGSPADTQYF. DNA for the CDR3: TGCGCCAGCAGCCAAGATCCCAGCGGGAGCCCCGCAGATACGCAGTATTTT.

This clonotype appeared a few times. The V call is TRBV6-1, the J call TRBJ2-5, with D perhaps assigned TRBD1 or TRBD2 (7 bases each). Looked up from germline, CDR1 is MNHNS and CDR2 is SASEGT. This CDR3 is built from 15 residues. Trimming cost V 6 bases and J 4 bases, with 18 bases left between them. The CDR3 here is CASRTQGGLIETQYF. CDR3 nucleotides: TGTGCCAGCAGAACCCAGGGGGGGCTAATAGAGACCCAGTACTTC.

This clonotype came up many times. V usage is TRBV6-5 and J usage is TRBJ1-2, with TRBD1 matching over 7 bases. From germline, CDR1 is MNHEY and CDR2 SVGAGI. The CDR3 length is 17 residues. V lost 7 bases to trimming and J lost 2 bases; unmatched junction nucleotides: 16. DNA of the CDR3: TGTGCCAGCATCCCTGGGGGGAGAGACAGGGAGAACTATGGCTACACCTTC. Protein product: CASIPGGRDRENYGYTF.

The sample holds a few counts of this clonotype. The gene calls are TRBV7-3 and TRBJ2-7; a weak D match, TRBD2 (6 bases). CDR1 is SGHTA, CDR2 FQGTGA, per germline. This CDR3 is built from 14 residues. Between the trimmed V and J ends, which lost 6 bases and 2 bases, there was a span of 14 bases. The CDR3 DNA follows: TGTGCCAGCAGTAGCGGCGAACTACCCTACGAGCAGTACTTC. Its protein is CASSSGELPYEQYF.

This clonotype was counted between two and nine times. The rearrangement joins TRBV7-2 to TRBJ1-1; D remains unclear. The V gene lost 1 base and the J gene lost 1 base, with 10 bases spanning the gap. The CDR3 consists of 15 residues. Germline CDR1 and CDR2: SGHTA and FQGNSA. The CDR3 DNA follows: TGTGCCAGCAGCTTAGAATTCAAGGCGAACACTGAAGCTTTCTTT. This sequence encodes CASSLEFKANTEAFF. The whole variable domain, remainder taken from reference TRBV7-2 and TRBJ1-1, is GAGVSQSPSNKVTEKGKDVELRCDPISGHTALYWYRQSLGQGLEFLIYFQGNSAPDKSGLPSDRFSAERTGGSVSTLTIQRTQQEDSAVYLCASSLEFKANTEAFFGQGTRLTVV.

This clonotype was picked up many times. The genes are TRBV23-1 and TRBJ1-2, with no clear D. TRBV23-1 is given ORF status, its function remaining uncertain. The CDR3 extends over 14 amino acids. The V end lost 7 bases, the J end lost 3 bases, and 15 bases lay between the germline ends. CDR3: CASIQHLLDYGYTF. As DNA, the CDR3 is TGCGCCAGCATCCAGCATCTTCTAGACTATGGCTACACCTTC.

CDR3 coding DNA: TGTGCCAGCAGCGGGTATGAGCAGTTCTTC. Translation: CASSGYEQFF. The chain uses TRBV2 and TRBJ2-1; D unclear. Trimming left V 6 bases short and J 8 bases short, with 5 bases between. The CDR3 sequence is 10 residues long. The V gene's germline CDR1 is SNHLY and CDR2 FYNNEI.

This clonotype was found many times. The chain has TRBV2 and TRBJ1-5; D is undetermined. CDR3 size: 14 residues. V was pared by 3 bases and J by 3 bases, with 9 bases between. Germline CDR1 is SNHLY and CDR2 is FYNNEI. This chain's CDR3 is CASSDVNYNQPQHF. For the CDR3, the DNA is TGTGCCAGCAGTGACGTGAATTACAATCAGCCCCAGCATTTT.

Ten or more counts support this clonotype. This chain joins TRBV7-2 and TRBJ2-3; tentative D call: TRBD2 (5 bases). CDR1 is SGHTA, CDR2 FQGNSA, per germline. The CDR3 has 16 residues. The V and J ends lost 6 bases and 4 bases respectively, with 20 bases between them. The CDR3 reads CASSTTNGLTPDTQYF. The DNA of the CDR3 is TGTGCCAGCAGTACGACCAACGGACTTACACCAGATACGCAGTATTTT.

The rearrangement uses TRBV10-3 and TRBJ2-3; D not resolved. The V gene lost 0 bases and the J gene lost 6 bases, with 10 bases spanning the gap. Germline V CDR1 and CDR2: ENHRY, SYGVKD. This CDR3 comprises 14 residues. The CDR3 region has the DNA TGTGCCATCAGTGAGTCGATGGAGATCGATACGCAGTATTTT. Translated, it gives CAISESMEIDTQYF.

This clonotype has only a few counts. This chain links TRBV28 with TRBJ2-1; a possible D gene is TRBD1 (7 bases). CDR3 length equals 14 residues. The ends were cut back, 5 bases at V and 8 bases at J, with 16 bases in the middle. CDR1 is MDHEN and CDR2 is SYDVKM in the germline V gene. The CDR3 loop reads CASSAYRGGDEQFF. In DNA form, the CDR3 reads TGTGCCAGCAGTGCGTACAGGGGAGGCGATGAGCAGTTCTTC.

This clonotype was recorded many times. V gene TRBV4-1 combines with J gene TRBJ2-1; 8 bases line up with TRBD2. Looked up from germline, CDR1 is MGHRA and CDR2 is YSYEKL. V trimming: 1 base; J trimming: 7 bases; junction bases outside the gene matches: 6. The CDR3 covers 15 residues. This CDR3 reads CASSQGAGEGNEQFF. Here the CDR3 DNA reads TGCGCCAGCAGCCAAGGAGCGGGAGAAGGGAATGAGCAGTTCTTC.

This clonotype was seen only a few times. This rearrangement joins TRBV6-5 to TRBJ2-5, with 15 positions matching TRBD2. Germline-derived CDR1 and CDR2 are MNHEY and SVGAGI. The length of the CDR3 is 16 residues. Trimming at V came to 0 bases and at J to 4 bases, leaving 0 bases not matched to a gene. CDR3 sequence (DNA): TGTGCCAGCAGTTACTCGGGACTAGCGGGAGGAGAGACCCAGTACTTC. Protein product: CASSYSGLAGGETQYF.

V and J are TRBV12-3 or TRBV12-4 and TRBJ1-4; no definite D call. V gave up 5 bases and J gave up 6 bases, with 10 bases separating them. This CDR3 has 13 residues. In DNA form, the CDR3 reads TGTGCCAGCAGTCTTACCGTGGATGAAAAACTGTTTTTT. Translation gives CASSLTVDEKLFF.

Notes on this clonotype: At one boundary the junction diverges from the germline segment, which might be a read error. The chain links TRBV12-3 or TRBV12-4 to TRBJ1-5; TRBD1 agrees at 7 bases. CDR3 size: 13 residues. The CDR3 spells CASSPQDDRDVNF. The CDR3 region has the DNA TGTGCCAGCAGCCCCCAAGATGACAGGGACGTGAATTTT.

This clonotype came up a few times. This chain connects TRBV19 to TRBJ1-2, with D possibly matching TRBD1 (5 bases). Germline-derived CDR1 and CDR2 are LNHDA and SQIVND (reference sequence). The CDR3 is 12 amino acids. V lost 7 bases, J lost 4 bases, and 10 bases lay in between. CDR3 sequence reads: CASMAGPYGYTF. CDR3 nucleotides: TGTGCCAGTATGGCAGGGCCCTATGGCTACACCTTC. Filled out from reference TRBV19 and TRBJ1-2, the complete variable domain reads DGGITQSPKYLFRKEGQNVTLSCEQNLNHDAMYWYRQDPGQGLRLIYYSQIVNDFQKGDIAEGYSVSREKKESFPLTVTSAQKNPTAFYLCASMAGPYGYTFGSGTRLTVV.

At least ten counts were recorded for this clonotype. The chain is built from TRBV7-2 and TRBJ2-4; TRBD2 agrees at 10 bases. CDR1 SGHTA and CDR2 FQGNSA come from the germline V gene. The CDR3 has 16 amino acids. J was trimmed by 0 bases and V by 5 bases; bases with no gene match: 4. The CDR3 bases are TGTGCCAGCAGCCCTCTAGCGGGAGTAGCCAAAAACATTCAGTACTTC. Encoded protein: CASSPLAGVAKNIQYF. The complete variable domain, with remaining parts taken from reference TRBV7-2 and TRBJ2-4, reads GAGVSQSPSNKVTEKGKDVELRCDPISGHTALYWYRQSLGQGLEFLIYFQGNSAPDKSGLPSDRFSAERTGGSVSTLTIQRTQQEDSAVYLCASSPLAGVAKNIQYFGAGTRLSVL.

By share, this clonotype ranks as medium-sized. This chain uses TRBV7-2 with TRBJ2-4; 11 bases agree with TRBD1. J lost 3 bases, V lost 1 base, and 5 bases had no gene match. Per germline, CDR1 SGHTA and CDR2 FQGNSA. This CDR3 is 17 amino acids long. The CDR3 spells CASSLVGGTGGKNIQYF. The CDR3 DNA sequence: TGTGCCAGCAGCTTAGTCGGGGGGACAGGGGGCAAAAACATTCAGTACTTC.

This clonotype was recorded a few times. V and J are TRBV20-1 and TRBJ2-1; D is possibly TRBD1 or TRBD2 (5 bases each). Germline lookup yields CDR1 DFQATT and CDR2 SNEGSKA (reference sequence). Deletions cut 6 bases from V and 6 bases from J, with 15 bases between. The CDR3 length is 13 residues. The CDR3 loop is CSAELLGTNEQFF. For the CDR3, the DNA is TGCAGTGCGGAACTACTTGGGACCAATGAGCAGTTCTTC.

The chain employs TRBV4-1 and TRBJ2-7; 8 positions agree with TRBD2. Germline loops: CDR1 MGHRA, CDR2 YSYEKL. This CDR3 has 17 residues. The ends lost 0 bases at V and 2 bases at J; junction bases unmatched: 9. The CDR3 DNA sequence: TGCGCCAGCAGCCAAGATATCGGGACTAGTGAAACCTACGAGCAGTACGTC. Protein sequence: CASSQDIGTSETYEQYV.

The rearrangement uses TRBV29-1 and TRBJ2-1, with 9 nucleotides matching TRBD1. This CDR3 has 12 residues. From germline, CDR1 is SQVTM and CDR2 ANQGSEA. J was trimmed by 8 bases and V by 3 bases; bases with no gene match: 2. The CDR3 is CSVEGQGYEQFF. The CDR3 DNA reads as TGCAGCGTTGAGGGACAGGGCTATGAGCAGTTCTTC.

The genes are TRBV29-1 and TRBJ1-2, with 9 bases that match TRBD1. In germline, CDR1 is SQVTM, CDR2 ANQGSEA. V shed 7 bases and J 7 bases; nucleotides not matched to a gene: 4. This CDR3 region has 11 residues. The CDR3 DNA follows: TGCAGCGGATACAGGGGGCTTGGCTACACCTTC. Its translation: CSGYRGLGYTF.

The CDR3 is CAIWTGANSDTQYF. The CDR3, as DNA: TGTGCCATCTGGACAGGGGCTAATTCAGATACGCAGTATTTT. The chain is built from TRBV10-3 and TRBJ2-3; 9 bases agree with TRBD1. This CDR3 contains 14 residues. The V and J ends lost 8 bases and 4 bases, in that order; junction bases with no gene match: 7. Germline V CDR1 and CDR2: ENHRY, SYGVKD.

This clonotype turned up a few times. This sequence joins TRBV6-5 and TRBJ2-1; TRBD2 agrees at 7 bases. Germline V gene sequence: CDR1 MNHEY, CDR2 SVGAGI. V trimming: 3 bases; J trimming: 12 bases; junction bases outside the gene matches: 5. This CDR3 is built from 12 residues. DNA of the CDR3: TGTGCCAGCAGTTATGGGAGGGGCGGGCAGTTCTTC. This encodes CASSYGRGGQFF.

In its sample, this clonotype was seen many times. This chain uses TRBV2 with TRBJ1-4, with 9 positions matching TRBD1. The length of the CDR3 is 14 residues. CDR1 and CDR2 (germline): SNHLY, FYNNEI. The ends lost 7 bases at V and 7 bases at J; junction bases unmatched: 7. CDR3 bases: TGTGCCAGCATTACAGACAGGGGGACTGAAAAACTGTTTTTT. Its translation: CASITDRGTEKLFF.

The rearrangement links TRBV7-2 to TRBJ2-3; 12 bases map to TRBD2. The CDR3 covers 16 residues. After removal of 4 bases from V and 1 base from J, the junction contained 3 bases not matched to a gene. Germline V lookup: CDR1 SGHTA, CDR2 FQGNSA. CDR3 sequence (DNA): TGTGCCAGCAGCTCCGGGACTAGCGGGCGCACAGATACGCAGTATTTT. Its translation: CASSSGTSGRTDTQYF. Based on the CDR3 plus reference TRBV7-2 and TRBJ2-3, the full variable domain is GAGVSQSPSNKVTEKGKDVELRCDPISGHTALYWYRQSLGQGLEFLIYFQGNSAPDKSGLPSDRFSAERTGGSVSTLTIQRTQQEDSAVYLCASSSGTSGRTDTQYFGPGTRLTVL.

With regard to this clonotype: Since a much larger clone is just one base distant, this may be a read error. The chain couples TRBV7-9 to TRBJ2-5; D unresolved. Germline-derived CDR1 and CDR2 are SEHNR and FQNEAQ (reference sequence). The CDR3 length is 12 residues. The DNA for the CDR3 is TGTTCCAGCACCGAGAGAGAGGAGACCCAGTACTTC. This encodes CSSTEREETQYF.

The chain couples TRBV15 to TRBJ2-1; D not resolved. Trimming took off 2 bases at V and 8 bases at J, with 13 bases between the two ends. This CDR3 is built from 14 residues. The germline V gene has CDR1 LNHNV and CDR2 YYDKDF (reference sequence). CDR3 sequence: CATSRSLGPDEQFF. The CDR3, as DNA: TGTGCCACCAGCAGAAGCCTAGGGCCGGATGAGCAGTTCTTC.

This clonotype was observed a few times. The rearrangement joins TRBV28 to TRBJ1-1, with D tentatively TRBD1 (5 bases). Germline CDR1 and CDR2: MDHEN and SYDVKM. Trimming shortened V by 4 bases and J by 1 base, and 10 bases separated the two germline ends. The CDR3 covers 14 residues. The CDR3, as DNA: TGTGCCAGCAGTTCCGGACATTCGAACACTGAAGCTTTCTTT. Its translation is CASSSGHSNTEAFF.

This clonotype was seen ten or more times. This chain links TRBV7-3 with TRBJ2-3; 8 nucleotides agree with TRBD2. Trimming at V came to 5 bases and at J to 7 bases, leaving 20 bases not matched to a gene. The CDR3 loop spans 18 amino acids. CDR1 is SGHTA, CDR2 FQGTGA, per germline. The DNA for the CDR3 is TGTGCCAGCAGCGTGTCCGGGACTAGTTTAGGTGAAGGGAATACGCAGTATTTT. Translation gives CASSVSGTSLGEGNTQYF.